These 21 T cell receptor beta chains were all obtained from the same sample, sequenced in a study of blood T cell repertoires in COVID-19. The data were produced by immunoSEQ multiplex PCR, yet TCRdb's version contains in-frame clones alone and is incomplete. The sample has 40,000 to 55,000 clones; about 89% are singletons. The specimen was peripheral blood. The receptors derive from a man between 65 and 80 years old with active COVID-19.

Relative to its sample, this clone is medium-sized. The chain is built from TRBV7-6 and TRBJ1-1, with D possibly being TRBD1 (5 bases). Between the trimmed V and J ends, which lost 0 bases and 2 bases, there was a span of 13 bases. Germline lookup yields CDR1 SGHVS and CDR2 FNYEAQ. This CDR3 contains 16 residues. CDR3 DNA sequence: TGTGCCAGCAGCTTAGCGACTGACAGTTATAACACTGAAGCTTTCTTT. As protein: CASSLATDSYNTEAFF.

V usage is TRBV19 and J usage is TRBJ1-2, with D possibly being TRBD1 (5 bases). This CDR3 has 14 amino acids. V was cut by 2 bases and J by 4 bases, with 11 bases left in between. Germline CDR1 is LNHDA and CDR2 is SQIVND (reference sequence). The CDR3 is CASSISTETYGYTF. Here the CDR3 DNA reads TGTGCCAGTAGTATATCGACAGAGACCTATGGCTACACCTTC. The whole variable domain, filled in from reference TRBV19 and TRBJ1-2, reads DGGITQSPKYLFRKEGQNVTLSCEQNLNHDAMYWYRQDPGQGLRLIYYSQIVNDFQKGDIAEGYSVSREKKESFPLTVTSAQKNPTAFYLCASSISTETYGYTFGSGTRLTVV.

This rearrangement joins TRBV9 to TRBJ2-2; the D is unclear. The V end was cut by 0 bases, the J end by 0 bases, with 12 bases between. This CDR3 has 17 amino acids. Germline V gene data show CDR1 as SGDLS and CDR2 as YYNGEE. The CDR3 DNA is TGTGCCAGCAGCGTAGCTCTGTCGGTTACGAACACCGGGGAGCTGTTTTTT. Translating it yields CASSVALSVTNTGELFF.

The V gene is TRBV4-3, the J gene TRBJ2-2; 9 bases fit TRBD1. The CDR3 loop spans 16 amino acids. V shed 6 bases and J 2 bases; nucleotides not matched to a gene: 7. Germline V lookup: CDR1 LGHNA, CDR2 YSLEER. The CDR3 nucleotides are TGCGCCAGCAGTTTTACAGGGGGCCGAAACACCGGGGAGCTGTTTTTT. This translates into CASSFTGGRNTGELFF.

The chain recombines TRBV5-1 with TRBJ2-1; maybe TRBD1 (5 bases). Germline lookup yields CDR1 SGHRS and CDR2 YFSETQ. The CDR3 has 11 amino acids. V was pared by 4 bases and J by 7 bases, with 6 bases between. CDR3 in amino acids: CASSPGNEQFF. The DNA for the CDR3 is TGCGCCAGCAGCCCAGGGAATGAGCAGTTCTTC.

This clone was picked up a small number of times. The rearrangement links TRBV6-4 to TRBJ1-4; D is possibly TRBD1 (5 bases). Trimming took off 0 bases at V and 8 bases at J, with 16 bases between the two ends. This CDR3 comprises 16 residues. CDR1 is MRHNA and CDR2 is SNTAGT in the germline V gene. The CDR3 protein is CASSDSIRGVNEKLFF. The CDR3 region has the DNA TGTGCCAGCAGTGACTCGATTCGGGGGGTTAACGAAAAACTGTTTTTT.

The J gene is TRBJ2-3, the V gene TRBV6-1; weak D call: TRBD1 (7 bases). Germline V gives CDR1 MNHNS, CDR2 SASEGT. Trimming took off 2 bases at V and 3 bases at J, with 21 bases between the two ends. The CDR3 has 18 amino acids. CDR3 bases: TGTGCCAGCAGTGAATCATCCGGACCCAGGGGGAGGACAGATACGCAGTATTTT. Translated: CASSESSGPRGRTDTQYF.

The chain carries TRBV7-2 and TRBJ2-7; 7 bases map to TRBD1. CDR1 and CDR2 from the germline V gene are SGHTA and FQGNSA. The V segment lost 5 bases and the J segment 3 bases; nucleotides outside the gene matches: 10. The CDR3 sequence is 15 residues long. This CDR3 is CASSNPGTASYEQYF. CDR3 nucleotides: TGTGCCAGCAGCAATCCCGGGACAGCCAGCTACGAGCAGTACTTC.

The CDR3: CASSPRDKNYGYTF. CDR3 nucleotides: TGTGCCAGCAGCCCCCGGGACAAGAACTATGGCTACACCTTC. The chain has TRBV7-2 and TRBJ1-2, with a possible D match to TRBD1 (6 bases). V shed 5 bases and J shed 2 bases, with 12 bases lying between them. The CDR3 totals 14 residues. Germline CDR1 and CDR2: SGHTA and FQGNSA.

The sample holds one count of this clone. The gene calls are TRBV4-3 and TRBJ2-2; perhaps TRBD1 as D (6 bases). This CDR3 comprises 16 residues. V lost 5 bases and J 2 bases, leaving 15 bases between the germline ends. Germline CDR1 is LGHNA and CDR2 is YSLEER. CDR3 amino acids: CASSKGVGENTGELFF. The CDR3 DNA follows: TGCGCCAGCAGCAAGGGGGTAGGGGAAAACACCGGGGAGCTGTTTTTT.

V usage is TRBV7-3 and J usage is TRBJ2-2; D uncertain. The V and J ends lost 5 bases and 0 bases respectively, with 4 bases between them. This CDR3 region has 13 residues. Germline V gene sequence: CDR1 SGHTA, CDR2 FQGTGA. CDR3 protein: CASSHSNTGELFF. DNA for the CDR3: TGTGCCAGCAGCCATTCGAACACCGGGGAGCTGTTTTTT.

V and J are TRBV12-3 or TRBV12-4 and TRBJ2-2; D may be TRBD1 (6 bases). The ends were cut back, 8 bases at V and 0 bases at J, with 7 bases in the middle. The length of the CDR3 is 13 residues. CDR3 loop: CASDRTNTGELFF. CDR3 in DNA: TGTGCCAGCGACAGGACGAACACCGGGGAGCTGTTTTTT.

CDR3 coding DNA: TGTGCCAGCAGCAACAGAGGACAGGGCAGCACAGATACGCAGTATTTT. This encodes CASSNRGQGSTDTQYF. The chain has TRBV7-2 and TRBJ2-3; 8 bases fit TRBD1. Unmatched junction bases numbered 7, after V lost 5 bases and J lost 0 bases. Germline CDR1 SGHTA, CDR2 FQGNSA. This CDR3 is 16 amino acids long. The full variable domain, in which reference TRBV7-2 and TRBJ2-3 provide the parts outside the CDR3, is GAGVSQSPSNKVTEKGKDVELRCDPISGHTALYWYRQSLGQGLEFLIYFQGNSAPDKSGLPSDRFSAERTGGSVSTLTIQRTQQEDSAVYLCASSNRGQGSTDTQYFGPGTRLTVL.

The chain uses TRBV9 and TRBJ2-1; TRBD1 is a possible D gene (5 bases). Germline V gene sequence: CDR1 SGDLS, CDR2 YYNGEE. V lost 1 base and J lost 1, with 15 bases in between. The CDR3 spans 17 residues. CDR3 loop: CASSVSPGQGSYNEQFF. Written as DNA, the CDR3 is TGTGCCAGCAGCGTATCCCCCGGGCAGGGTTCCTACAATGAGCAGTTCTTC.

This clone has just one count. The chain links TRBV15 to TRBJ1-2; D uncertain. Trimming removed 0 bases from V and 4 bases from J, with 18 bases in between. The CDR3 covers 17 residues. Germline CDR1 is LNHNV and CDR2 is YYDKDF (reference sequence). CDR3 in amino acids: CATSRDRFRATGYGYTF. In DNA, the CDR3 is TGTGCCACCAGCAGAGACAGGTTCCGCGCCACTGGCTATGGCTACACCTTC.

The V gene is TRBV5-1, the J gene TRBJ1-2, with 10 bases lining up with TRBD1. V dropped 4 bases and J dropped 3; count of bases not matched to a gene: 9. The germline V gene has CDR1 SGHRS and CDR2 YFSETQ. The CDR3 loop spans 16 amino acids. CDR3 bases: TGCGCCAGCAGCCAAGAGACAGGGGGCCTCGACTATGGCTACACCTTC. Protein: CASSQETGGLDYGYTF.

This clone was recorded once. The CDR3 spells CASSRGVGSYNEQFF. The CDR3 DNA reads as TGTGCCAGCAGCCGGGGGGTTGGCTCCTACAATGAGCAGTTCTTC. This sequence joins TRBV7-3 and TRBJ2-1; TRBD2 matches at 7 bases. The CDR3 contains 15 residues. Germline lookup yields CDR1 SGHTA and CDR2 FQGTGA. V gave up 5 bases and J gave up 0 bases; unmatched junction bases: 4.

The chain recombines TRBV5-1 with TRBJ1-6; perhaps TRBD1 as D (5 bases). Between the trimmed V and J ends, which lost 7 bases and 0 bases, there was a span of 17 bases. Germline lookup yields CDR1 SGHRS and CDR2 YFSETQ. The CDR3 loop spans 17 amino acids. The CDR3 region has the DNA TGCGCCAGCCCCATCCAGGACACCAGCTCCTATAATTCACCCCTCCACTTT. Protein product: CASPIQDTSSYNSPLHF.

The chain links TRBV6-2 or TRBV6-3 to TRBJ2-7; perhaps TRBD1 as D (6 bases). This CDR3 is 12 amino acids long. Germline CDR1 and CDR2: MNHEY and SVGEGT. Trimming removed 6 bases from V and 9 bases from J, with 15 bases in between. The DNA for the CDR3 is TGTGCCAGCAGCCTACAGGGCGTCGGGCAGTACTTC. The encoded protein is CASSLQGVGQYF.

The J gene is TRBJ1-2, the V gene TRBV5-4; TRBD1 is a possible D gene (5 bases). CDR3 length: 15 residues. The V gene's germline CDR1 is SGHNT and CDR2 YYREEE (reference sequence). Trimming removed 2 bases at V and 3 bases at J, with 14 bases between. This CDR3 is CASSFRPQGDYGYTF. The CDR3 coding sequence is TGTGCCAGCAGCTTTCGTCCCCAAGGGGACTATGGCTACACCTTC.

This clone was picked up one time. The CDR3 bases are TGTGCCAGCAGCTTAGGGGCCAGGGGCGGCGGGGAGCTGTTTTTT. Translating it yields CASSLGARGGGELFF. This chain connects TRBV7-6 to TRBJ2-2, with D tentatively TRBD1 (6 bases). This CDR3 is 15 amino acids long. Germline values: CDR1 SGHVS, CDR2 FNYEAQ. The V and J ends lost 1 base and 7 bases respectively, with 13 bases between them. Based on the CDR3 plus reference TRBV7-6 and TRBJ2-2, the full variable domain is GAGVSQSPRYKVTKRGQDVALRCDPISGHVSLYWYRQALGQGPEFLTYFNYEAQQDKSGLPNDRFSAERPEGSISTLTIQRTEQRDSAMYRCASSLGARGGGELFFGEGSRLTVL.